These T cell receptor beta chains were read from a single sample in a study of T cell responses to AZD1222 COVID-19 vaccine. Method: immunoSEQ multiplex PCR; TCRdb's copy keeps in-frame clones and lacks some. The table records some 150,000 clones, over 80% of them present only once. Specimen: peripheral blood, collected on day 0 of MenACWY control vaccination. The receptors stem from an adult in good health. The CDR3 runs from the conserved cysteine through the conserved F or W. Not all rows give a size; the values are once, few, many and, for expanded clones, a class.

j_call	v_call	clone_size	cdr3_aa
TRBJ2-7	TRBV3-1/TRBV3-2	.	CASSQGGYYEQYF
TRBJ1-1	TRBV7-3	.	CASSLTGTNTEAFF
TRBJ1-1	TRBV3-1/TRBV3-2	.	CASSQAEGSEAFF
TRBJ1-2	TRBV11-2	.	CASRGLLDYGYTF
TRBJ1-5	TRBV4-1	.	CASSQDGDSRNQPQHF
TRBJ2-7	TRBV2	.	CASSAGDGPYEQYF
TRBJ1-2	TRBV5-1	.	CASSLVLDTTRGYTF
TRBJ1-1	TRBV29-1	.	CSVVGGSTEAFF
TRBJ2-7	TRBV28	.	CASSALASNYEQYF
TRBJ1-3	TRBV5-5	few	CASSRHGAPTGNTIYF
TRBJ1-2	TRBV3-1/TRBV3-2	.	CASSQSPDEGYTF
TRBJ2-7	TRBV9	.	CASSVGGALYEQYF
TRBJ2-7	TRBV6-1	few	CASSEGGDRGGSEQYF
TRBJ2-7	TRBV27	.	CASKPGQGISYEQYF
TRBJ1-2	TRBV18	.	CASSPLTTGANYGYTF
TRBJ1-5	TRBV10-3	.	CAISVEYSNQPQHF
TRBJ2-5	TRBV20-1	once	CSASIGGVETQYF
TRBJ2-5	TRBV7-3	.	CASSFSGRAQETQYF
TRBJ1-6	TRBV2	.	CASNRGRDNSPLHF
TRBJ2-3	TRBV6-6	.	CASGNTGTQEYF
TRBJ1-2	TRBV6-5	once	CASAFRGFNYGYTF
TRBJ2-2	TRBV18	.	CASSSQGAATTGELFF
TRBJ2-3	TRBV3-1/TRBV3-2	.	CASSPDSGRADTQYF
TRBJ2-1	TRBV9	.	CASSPRGRGPGNEQFF
TRBJ1-5	TRBV9	many	CASSAHRGGQPQHF
TRBJ2-1	TRBV4-1	.	CASSHGIAQSEQFF
TRBJ1-5	TRBV7-6	.	CASSWGADQPQHF
TRBJ2-7	TRBV28	.	CASSTRVNEQYF
TRBJ1-2	TRBV27	.	CASSRGTDGYTF
TRBJ2-7	TRBV5-1	.	CASSRGTTTLSYEQYF
TRBJ1-5	TRBV19	few	CASRPELGSQHF
TRBJ1-6	TRBV3-1/TRBV3-2	.	CASSQEGRVSPLHF
TRBJ2-1	TRBV12-2	.	CASRLRGASGPYNEQFF
TRBJ2-3	TRBV7-8	few	CASSLVRSTDTQYF
TRBJ1-3	TRBV7-2	.	CASSLVPNTGLGGNTIYF
TRBJ2-7	TRBV6-2/TRBV6-3	.	CASSYVGAVTPYEQYF
TRBJ2-1	TRBV6-5	.	CASTWLHNEQFF
TRBJ2-7	TRBV11-3	.	CASSLDGREQYF
TRBJ2-7	TRBV20-1	once	CSASGAGGGNYEQYF
TRBJ1-5	TRBV7-8	.	CASSLVEFNQPQHF
TRBJ2-1	TRBV7-9	once	CASSFGGKGQYNEQFF
TRBJ2-2	TRBV12-3/TRBV12-4	.	CASSRTPTGELFF
TRBJ1-1	TRBV18	.	CASSPLGQLLNTEAFF
TRBJ1-2	TRBV24-1	.	CATSDSWGYGYTF
TRBJ1-5	TRBV10-1	few	CASSGGLNQPQHF
TRBJ1-2	TRBV2	.	CASSSSGTAYGYTF
TRBJ2-7	TRBV5-1	.	CASSLGGYEQYF
TRBJ1-5	TRBV7-9	.	CASSLGGQGVGQPQHF
TRBJ2-1	TRBV29-1	.	CSPPGGSSYNEQFF
TRBJ2-2	TRBV5-1	.	CASGGQTNAGELFF
TRBJ2-1	TRBV3-1/TRBV3-2	.	CASSLDGNEQFF
TRBJ2-7	TRBV7-3	.	CASSLNRVRGEQYF
TRBJ2-7	TRBV19	.	CASSIGISYEQYF
TRBJ1-1	TRBV9	.	CASSYSPGQWNTEAFF
TRBJ1-2	TRBV28	once	CASRAAGYGYTF